There are a few counts of the clone carrying this T cell receptor beta chain. Antigen specificity is unknown. V was clipped by 2 bases and J by 5 bases, with 16 bases between them. Per germline, CDR1 KGHSY and CDR2 FQNENV. The length of the CDR3 is 16 residues. The data belong to a study of cytomegalovirus exposure and HLA in healthy donors. Findings of the study overall: Prediction of most subjects' HLA-A and HLA-B alleles by TCR beta sequences was reportedly accurate. A reported reduction in N-insertions relative to the roughly 700-donor mean was seen in an Asian-associated ancestry cluster in a later analysis.

PCR used 60 Vbeta primers and 13 Jbeta primers. Profiled with immunoSEQ multiplex PCR; TCRdb holds only in-frame clones, not every one. The sample records 90,000 to 140,000 clones, 65% to 80% being singletons. Sequencing was carried out using PBMCs. The TCR comes from a male donor in good health and CMV-seronegative. The chain recombines TRBV16 with TRBJ2-1, with a weak D call TRBD2 (6 bases). The CDR3 spells CASSQPLAPKNNEQFF. CDR3 nucleotides: TGTGCCAGCAGCCAACCTCTAGCGCCAAAAAACAATGAGCAGTTCTTC.